The entry below gives a single TCR beta chain sequence along with its context. Original data processing: Amplification with reference gene primers provided the estimates of nucleated cell counts. This table comes from immunoSEQ multiplex PCR, and its TCRdb copy is limited to in-frame clones, with some not included. V, J and clone size are those of that table, while D and trimming were read from the DNA. Seen here are about 410,000 clones, 86% observed once, and the top ten hold 1.4%. CDR1 MNHEY and CDR2 SMNVEV come from the germline V gene (reference sequence). The CDR3 covers 15 residues. V gave up 2 bases and J gave up 6 bases; unmatched junction bases: 8. This record comes from a study of blood T cell repertoires in COVID-19. Study as a whole: Both acute and convalescent COVID-19 samples were obtained from the United States, Italy and Spain. The analysed material was cDNA or gDNA that came from T cells, B-cell-depleted T cells, or PBMCs.

The origin of this receptor is a woman aged 25 to 39 with active or convalescent COVID-19. The sequencing sample was made of peripheral blood. V and J are TRBV27 and TRBJ2-7, with 9 bases identical to TRBD1. The chain's CDR3 is CASSLAPGTGFEQYF. Here the CDR3 DNA reads TGTGCCAGCAGTTTAGCCCCCGGGACAGGGTTCGAGCAGTACTTC.